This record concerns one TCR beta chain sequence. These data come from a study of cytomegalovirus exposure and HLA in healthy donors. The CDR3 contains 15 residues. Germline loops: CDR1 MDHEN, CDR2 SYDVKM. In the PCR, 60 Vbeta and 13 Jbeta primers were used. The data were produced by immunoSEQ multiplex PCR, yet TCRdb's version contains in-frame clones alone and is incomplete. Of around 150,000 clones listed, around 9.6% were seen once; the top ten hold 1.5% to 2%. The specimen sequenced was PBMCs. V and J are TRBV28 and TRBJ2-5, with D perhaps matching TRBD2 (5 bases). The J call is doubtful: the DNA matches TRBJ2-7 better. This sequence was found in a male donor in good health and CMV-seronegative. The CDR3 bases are TGTGCCAGCAGTTATCCCCGAGAGGGCTGGTACGAGCAGTACTTC. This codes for CASSYPREGWYEQYF.